These 21 T cell receptor beta chains were sequenced from one sample in a study of blood T cell repertoires in COVID-19. Assay used: immunoSEQ multiplex PCR; TCRdb lists only in-frame clones, some missing. Among a few hundred thousand clones listed, 70% to 90% were seen once. Sequences were obtained from PBMCs or T cells enriched from blood (not recorded which). All receptors derive from a woman aged 45-59 years who had recovered from COVID-19.

This chain connects TRBV18 to TRBJ2-2; the match to TRBD1 covers 7 bases. The germline V gene has CDR1 KGHSH and CDR2 LQKENI. CDR3 length: 16 amino acids. V was clipped by 4 bases and J by 2 bases; unmatched bases: 7. The CDR3 bases are TGTGCCAGCTCACGTGGACAGGACGTTAACACCGGGGAGCTGTTTTTT. This translates into CASSRGQDVNTGELFF.

This clone was recorded once. V and J are TRBV10-1 and TRBJ2-7, with 8 bases matching TRBD2. The V and J ends lost 4 bases and 2 bases, in that order; junction bases with no gene match: 7. The length of the CDR3 is 15 residues. Germline CDR1 WNHNN, CDR2 SYGVQD (reference sequence). DNA for the CDR3: TGCGCCAGCAGTGCCTCAAGCGGGAGCGCCTACGAGCAGTACTTC. Translated, it gives CASSASSGSAYEQYF.

This clone has more than one count but fewer than ten. The chain is built from TRBV19 and TRBJ1-4; D perhaps matches TRBD1 (5 bases). Per germline, CDR1 LNHDA and CDR2 SQIVND (reference sequence). The CDR3 is 14 amino acids. Trimming shortened V by 6 bases and J by 7 bases, and 15 bases separated the two germline ends. CDR3 sequence reads: CASSPRALGEKLFF. The DNA for the CDR3 is TGTGCCAGTAGCCCCAGGGCGCTGGGTGAAAAACTGTTTTTT.

This chain uses TRBV5-4 with TRBJ1-1; 7 nucleotides line up with TRBD1. Looked up from germline, CDR1 is SGHNT and CDR2 is YYREEE (reference sequence). The length of the CDR3 is 13 residues. Unmatched junction bases numbered 5, after V lost 4 bases and J lost 5 bases. CDR3 nucleotides: TGTGCCAGCAGCACTGGACAGGATACTGAAGCTTTCTTT. This gives the protein CASSTGQDTEAFF.

The chain links TRBV6-5 to TRBJ1-2; D is undetermined. V lost 2 bases and J 8 bases, leaving 21 bases between the germline ends. The germline CDR1 and CDR2 sequences are MNHEY and SVGAGI. The length of the CDR3 is 16 residues. The CDR3 here is CASSYGGSRAPLGYTF. As DNA, the CDR3 is TGTGCCAGCAGTTACGGAGGGTCTCGGGCCCCGCTCGGCTACACCTTC.

The V call is TRBV5-1, the J call TRBJ2-5; unclear D gene. V was shortened by 0 bases and J by 2 bases, with 11 bases between the two germline ends. Germline-derived CDR1 and CDR2 are SGHRS and YFSETQ. The CDR3 sequence is 15 residues long. The chain's CDR3 is CASSLASLRQETQYF. CDR3 sequence (DNA): TGCGCCAGCAGCTTGGCCTCTCTCCGTCAAGAGACCCAGTACTTC.

The V and J genes are TRBV10-3 and TRBJ1-1, with D tentatively TRBD1 (5 bases). Deletions cut 10 bases from V and 0 bases from J, with 12 bases between. Germline loops: CDR1 ENHRY, CDR2 SYGVKD. The CDR3 is 13 residues long. The CDR3 DNA reads TGTGCCAACCGCGGGGCGGTGAACACTGAAGCTTTCTTT. Amino acids: CANRGAVNTEAFF.

This clone was detected only once. V is TRBV19 and J is TRBJ1-2; D call uncertain. The V gene's germline CDR1 is LNHDA and CDR2 SQIVND (reference sequence). The CDR3 extends over 15 amino acids. V lost 3 bases, J lost 2 bases, and 13 bases lay in between. This CDR3 reads CASSMGRGQNYGYTF. In DNA, the CDR3 is TGTGCCAGTAGTATGGGCAGAGGGCAAAACTATGGCTACACCTTC.

The chain recombines TRBV18 with TRBJ1-5; D not certain. Germline V CDR1 and CDR2: KGHSH, LQKENI. V lost 5 bases, J lost 1 base, and 12 bases lay in between. The CDR3 is made up of 15 amino acids. CDR3 protein: CASSAGIVSNQPQHF. The CDR3 DNA is TGTGCCAGCTCAGCGGGGATTGTGAGCAATCAGCCCCAGCATTTT.

The V gene is TRBV6-5, the J gene TRBJ2-7; a possible D gene is TRBD1 (6 bases). Between the trimmed V and J ends, which lost 2 bases and 4 bases, there was a span of 12 bases. This CDR3 has 14 residues. In germline, CDR1 is MNHEY, CDR2 SVGAGI. This chain's CDR3 is CASSYRGTEYEQYF. The CDR3 region has the DNA TGTGCCAGCAGTTACAGGGGGACCGAATACGAGCAGTACTTC.

V usage is TRBV29-1 and J usage is TRBJ2-1, with 7 bases aligning to TRBD2. The CDR3 totals 13 residues. In germline, CDR1 is SQVTM, CDR2 ANQGSEA. Trimming cost V 7 bases and J 7 bases; bases outside gene matches: 10. The CDR3 region is CSAPRLALNEQFF. CDR3 DNA: TGCAGCGCCCCTAGACTAGCCTTGAATGAGCAGTTCTTC.

This chain joins TRBV7-9 and TRBJ1-1, with 8 bases aligning to TRBD1. Trimming at V came to 3 bases and at J to 8 bases, leaving 8 bases not matched to a gene. The length of the CDR3 is 14 residues. In germline, CDR1 is SEHNR, CDR2 FQNEAQ (reference sequence). DNA of the CDR3: TGTGCCAGCAGCTTCGGGACAGGTGAAGACGAAGCTTTCTTT. It codes for CASSFGTGEDEAFF.

V usage is TRBV7-9 and J usage is TRBJ1-2; D call uncertain. CDR3 length: 12 residues. Trimming removed 5 bases at V and 3 bases at J, with 7 bases between. CDR1 and CDR2 from the germline V gene are SEHNR and FQNEAQ (reference sequence). Here the CDR3 DNA reads TGTGCCAGCAGCCGGCGGGACTATGGCTACACCTTC. It codes for CASSRRDYGYTF.

This chain uses TRBV5-4 with TRBJ1-1; D is uncertain. The CDR3 is 12 residues long. CDR1 is SGHNT and CDR2 is YYREEE in the germline V gene (reference sequence). V shed 3 bases and J shed 7 bases, with 10 bases lying between them. CDR3 residues: CASSSGHVEAFF. DNA for the CDR3: TGTGCCAGCAGCTCTGGGCATGTTGAAGCTTTCTTT.

This clone has just one count. The chain has TRBV14 and TRBJ2-1; weak D call: TRBD2 (6 bases). CDR1 is SGHDN and CDR2 is FVKESK in the germline V gene. Trimming took off 7 bases at V and 4 bases at J, with 14 bases between the two ends. CDR3 length: 14 amino acids. The CDR3 coding sequence is TGTGCCAGCAAGAAGTCTAGCGAGTACAATGAGCAGTTCTTC. Encoded protein: CASKKSSEYNEQFF.

V is TRBV18 and J is TRBJ1-4; TRBD1 is a possible D gene (5 bases). The CDR3 is made up of 17 amino acids. V was shortened by 0 bases and J by 2 bases, with 13 bases between the two germline ends. Germline V gene sequence: CDR1 KGHSH, CDR2 LQKENI. DNA of the CDR3: TGTGCCAGCTCACCACCGGAAGGGGACTACACTAATGAAAAACTGTTTTTT. Translating gives CASSPPEGDYTNEKLFF. Variable domain in full (rest from reference TRBV18 and TRBJ1-4): NAGVMQNPRHLVRRRGQEARLRCSPMKGHSHVYWYRQLPEEGLKFMVYLQKENIIDESGMPKERFSAEFPKEGPSILRIQQVVRGDSAAYFCASSPPEGDYTNEKLFFGSGTQLSVL.

The chain employs TRBV5-4 and TRBJ2-2; D is uncertain. Germline loops: CDR1 SGHNT, CDR2 YYREEE (reference sequence). This CDR3 has 12 residues. With 0 bases removed from V and 8 bases from J, the gap between germline ends came to 5 bases. The CDR3 here is CASSLGPGELFF. CDR3 bases: TGTGCCAGCAGCTTGGGTCCTGGGGAGCTGTTTTTT.

This clone was found many times. This rearrangement joins TRBV6-4 to TRBJ2-6; D ambiguous. The V gene's germline CDR1 is MRHNA and CDR2 SNTAGT. This CDR3 has 17 residues. Deletions cut 2 bases from V and 1 base from J, with 12 bases between. This CDR3 is CASSDPNSDSGANVLTF. CDR3 nucleotide sequence: TGTGCCAGCAGTGACCCCAACAGTGATTCTGGGGCCAACGTCCTGACTTTC.

This chain links TRBV19 with TRBJ2-1; D is perhaps TRBD2 (6 bases). CDR3 size: 15 residues. V was shortened by 5 bases and J by 3 bases, with 14 bases between the two germline ends. CDR1 and CDR2 from the germline V gene are LNHDA and SQIVND (reference sequence). The CDR3 DNA follows: TGTGCCAGTAGTGAGGCGGGACTTCTCTACAATGAGCAGTTCTTC. As protein: CASSEAGLLYNEQFF.

The chain combines TRBV9 with TRBJ2-1; 12 nucleotides align to TRBD2. The ends lost 3 bases at V and 10 bases at J; junction bases unmatched: 11. Germline V gene sequence: CDR1 SGDLS, CDR2 YYNGEE. The length of the CDR3 is 16 residues. The DNA of the CDR3 is TGTGCCAGCAGCGAAAATCCGGGACTAGCGGGCAACGAGCAGTTCTTC. Translation: CASSENPGLAGNEQFF.

The V call is TRBV9, the J call TRBJ2-3, with 8 positions matching TRBD1. Unmatched junction bases numbered 10, after V lost 0 bases and J lost 7 bases. CDR1 is SGDLS, CDR2 YYNGEE, per germline. The CDR3 contains 16 residues. CDR3 in amino acids: CASSVVAGGFSNTQYF. CDR3 nucleotides: TGTGCCAGCAGCGTAGTTGCAGGGGGCTTTTCGAATACGCAGTATTTT.